Each of the 7 T cell receptor beta chains below was sequenced from the same sample in a study of shared clonotypes between healthy human individuals (dated by TCRdb to the early 2020s). The library was generated by the immunoSEQ multiplex PCR assay. Not all clones reach the TCRdb copy of this immuneACCESS table, which keeps in-frame sequences only. Checked studies attribute under half of the gap to unresolved V genes and leave the rest unexplained. A total of hundreds of thousands of clones appear in this sample, around 87% of them only once. Of the sample, roughly 15% is held by the ten largest clones. The sample was memory CD8+ T cells sorted from blood. The cell subset or site label on this specimen signifies: CD45RO+ cells pooled with CCR7-negative TemRA cells. These TCRs come from a man between 18 and 35 years old in good health.

The chain has TRBV7-9 and TRBJ1-2; the match to TRBD1 covers 7 bases. Losses at the gene ends were 1 base for V and 8 bases for J; bases not matched to a gene: 10. Germline CDR1 SEHNR, CDR2 FQNEAQ (reference sequence). The CDR3 length is 15 residues. CDR3 sequence (DNA): TGTGCCAGCAGCTTAGACAGGGGCAGGCTTCGCGGCTACACCTTC. This translates into CASSLDRGRLRGYTF.

The rearrangement uses TRBV29-1 and TRBJ2-1; either TRBD1 or TRBD2 may supply D (5 bases each). V was shortened by 7 bases and J by 5 bases, with 12 bases between the two germline ends. The CDR3 covers 12 residues. Per germline, CDR1 SQVTM and CDR2 ANQGSEA. CDR3 sequence reads: CSGGNANNEQFF. CDR3 bases: TGCAGCGGGGGGAATGCGAACAATGAGCAGTTCTTC.

This chain joins TRBV20-1 and TRBJ2-1; a weak D match, TRBD2 (5 bases). CDR1 and CDR2 from the germline V gene are DFQATT and SNEGSKA (reference sequence). The ends were cut back, 3 bases at V and 9 bases at J, with 9 bases in the middle. This CDR3 has 11 residues. The CDR3 region is CSASPRGEQFF. The CDR3, as DNA: TGCAGTGCTAGTCCACGGGGTGAGCAGTTCTTC.

This clone occurred once. The chain uses TRBV27 and TRBJ2-7; TRBD2 is a possible D gene (5 bases). Germline CDR1 reads MNHEY; CDR2 reads SMNVEV (reference sequence). The CDR3 is 13 residues long. V lost 8 bases to trimming and J lost 7 bases, with 18 bases between them. The CDR3 region is CASRALEVVEQYF. Here the CDR3 DNA reads TGTGCCAGCCGGGCTTTGGAGGTTGTTGAGCAGTACTTC.

The chain has TRBV4-1 and TRBJ2-1; D remains unclear. Looked up from germline, CDR1 is MGHRA and CDR2 is YSYEKL. The V gene lost 0 bases and the J gene lost 8 bases, with 5 bases spanning the gap. The CDR3 is 12 amino acids. The CDR3: CASSQDWDEQFF. CDR3 bases: TGCGCCAGCAGCCAAGACTGGGATGAGCAGTTCTTC.

Notes on this clone: The same CDR3 can be traced to other DNA sequences in this sample. The J gene is TRBJ2-2, the V gene TRBV9; possible D gene TRBD2, 6 bases. Germline lookup yields CDR1 SGDLS and CDR2 YYNGEE. V was clipped by 0 bases and J by 2 bases, with 8 bases between them. The CDR3 consists of 15 residues. CDR3 nucleotide sequence: TGTGCCAGCAGCGTAGCGGGGGTTAACACCGGGGAGCTGTTTTTT. Protein: CASSVAGVNTGELFF.

This chain connects TRBV5-1 to TRBJ2-7, with D perhaps matching TRBD1 (6 bases). The CDR3 contains 13 residues. Germline CDR1 and CDR2: SGHRS and YFSETQ. Trimming left V 7 bases short and J 0 bases short, with 11 bases between. CDR3 DNA sequence: TGCGCCAGCCAATGGGACAACTCCTACGAGCAGTACTTC. It codes for CASQWDNSYEQYF.